Shown below are 21 T cell receptor beta chains from a single sample sequenced in a study of CD8+ T cells in alopecia areata. Extraction of RNA preceded its reverse transcription into cDNA, which served as the sequencing template. Sequencing was performed with immunoSEQ multiplex PCR; in TCRdb, only in-frame clones are kept and a portion is missing. The repertoire consists of fewer than 200,000 clones, with just under 60% occurring once and the leading ten covering roughly 15%. The sample was CD4+ T cells sorted from blood, taken at week 0. These receptors were taken from a human donor with alopecia areata.

The CDR3 coding sequence is TGCGCCAGCAGGGCTGGGAGGCGGGGTTCAGGAGATACGCAGTATTTT. It yields the protein CASRAGRRGSGDTQYF. The chain uses TRBV5-1 and TRBJ2-3; weak D call: TRBD2 (6 bases). CDR1 and CDR2 from the germline V gene are SGHRS and YFSETQ. The CDR3 runs 16 residues. V gave up 5 bases and J gave up 5 bases, with 21 bases separating them. The full variable domain, with the rest looked up from reference TRBV5-1 and TRBJ2-3, is KAGVTQTPRYLIKTRGQQVTLSCSPISGHRSVSWYQQTPGQGLQFLFEYFSETQRNKGNFPGRFSGRQFSNSRSEMNVSTLELGDSALYLCASRAGRRGSGDTQYFGPGTRLTVL.

The CDR3 here is CASSFAQGGRTQYF. The CDR3 bases are TGCGCCAGCAGCTTCGCCCAGGGCGGTCGGACCCAGTACTTC. The chain couples TRBV5-1 to TRBJ2-5; maybe TRBD1 (5 bases). The V gene lost 2 bases and the J gene lost 7 bases, with 15 bases spanning the gap. In germline, CDR1 is SGHRS, CDR2 YFSETQ. This CDR3 contains 14 residues. The full variable domain, with the rest looked up from reference TRBV5-1 and TRBJ2-5, is KAGVTQTPRYLIKTRGQQVTLSCSPISGHRSVSWYQQTPGQGLQFLFEYFSETQRNKGNFPGRFSGRQFSNSRSEMNVSTLELGDSALYLCASSFAQGGRTQYFGPGTRLLVL.

CDR3 amino acids: CASSNAGGAPYEQYF. In DNA, the CDR3 is TGTGCCAGCAGCAACGCGGGAGGGGCTCCCTACGAGCAGTACTTC. This chain uses TRBV2 with TRBJ2-7; 9 bases match TRBD2. Unmatched junction bases numbered 8, after V lost 6 bases and J lost 2 bases. There are 15 residues in the CDR3. Germline V gives CDR1 SNHLY, CDR2 FYNNEI. The full variable domain, its missing parts supplied by reference TRBV2 and TRBJ2-7, is EPEVTQTPSHQVTQMGQEVILRCVPISNHLYFYWYRQILGQKVEFLVSFYNNEISEKSEIFDDQFSVERPDGSNFTLKIRSTKLEDSAMYFCASSNAGGAPYEQYFGPGTRLTVT.

Regarding this clone: This CDR3 is also generated by other DNA sequences in the sample. The V gene is TRBV18, the J gene TRBJ1-2; unclear D gene. The CDR3 is 11 residues long. The V gene's germline CDR1 is KGHSH and CDR2 LQKENI. V was shortened by 2 bases and J by 9 bases, with 7 bases between the two germline ends. In DNA form, the CDR3 reads TGTGCCAGCTCACCAGGAGAAAGCTACACCTTC. Its translation is CASSPGESYTF.

The CDR3 spells CASSLQGGSTEAFF. CDR3 bases: TGTGCCAGCAGCCTGCAGGGGGGTTCCACTGAAGCTTTCTTT. The chain uses TRBV7-9 and TRBJ1-1, with 7 bases that match TRBD1. CDR1 SEHNR and CDR2 FQNEAQ come from the germline V gene (reference sequence). The CDR3 is 14 amino acids. V was clipped by 5 bases and J by 4 bases; unmatched bases: 7. Based on the CDR3 plus reference TRBV7-9 and TRBJ1-1, the full variable domain is DTGVSQNPRHKITKRGQNVTFRCDPISEHNRLYWYRQTLGQGPEFLTYFQNEAQLEKSRLLSDRFSAERPKGSFSTLEIQRTEQGDSAMYLCASSLQGGSTEAFFGQGTRLTVV.

This clone was counted once. The chain joins TRBV10-3 to TRBJ2-3, with D possibly matching TRBD1 (6 bases). The CDR3 contains 13 residues. V was pared by 11 bases and J by 3 bases, with 15 bases between. Germline V gene data show CDR1 as ENHRY and CDR2 as SYGVKD. CDR3 in DNA: TGTGCCGCAAGGGACCAGGGGACAGATACGCAGTATTTT. The encoded protein is CAARDQGTDTQYF.

This clone appeared a few times. The chain employs TRBV7-9 and TRBJ2-7; tentative D call: TRBD1 (6 bases). The V gene lost 0 bases and the J gene lost 2 bases, with 11 bases spanning the gap. This CDR3 has 15 amino acids. Per the germline V gene, CDR1 is SEHNR and CDR2 is FQNEAQ (reference sequence). The CDR3 is CASSLAQGPPYEQYF. Here the CDR3 DNA reads TGTGCCAGCAGCTTAGCACAGGGACCCCCCTACGAGCAGTACTTC.

This clone was seen only a few times. This rearrangement joins TRBV29-1 to TRBJ1-1, with 7 bases lining up with TRBD1. V lost 4 bases to trimming and J lost 6 bases; unmatched junction nucleotides: 5. CDR1 and CDR2 from the germline V gene are SQVTM and ANQGSEA. There are 12 residues in the CDR3. CDR3: CSVVGQGAEAFF. The CDR3 region has the DNA TGCAGCGTTGTAGGGCAGGGGGCTGAAGCTTTCTTT.

This clone was seen only a few times. V and J are TRBV29-1 and TRBJ2-3; 11 bases fit TRBD2. CDR3 length: 14 residues. CDR1 is SQVTM, CDR2 ANQGSEA, per germline. With 4 bases clipped from V and 2 bases from J, the junction kept 2 bases outside the gene matches. CDR3: CSVVSGGATDTQYF. Written as DNA, the CDR3 is TGCAGCGTTGTTAGCGGGGGGGCCACAGATACGCAGTATTTT.

The chain carries TRBV4-1 and TRBJ2-5; no firm D call. The length of the CDR3 is 13 residues. Trimming removed 0 bases at V and 5 bases at J, with 7 bases between. CDR1 and CDR2 (germline): MGHRA, YSYEKL. The CDR3 loop reads CASSQDLRETQYF. DNA for the CDR3: TGCGCCAGCAGCCAAGACCTGCGTGAGACCCAGTACTTC.

V gene TRBV5-1 combines with J gene TRBJ2-3, with D unclear. CDR3 length: 14 amino acids. The V end was cut by 4 bases, the J end by 2 bases, with 11 bases between. The germline V gene has CDR1 SGHRS and CDR2 YFSETQ. The CDR3 is CASSELAITDTQYF. The CDR3 nucleotides read TGCGCCAGCAGCGAGTTGGCTATCACAGATACGCAGTATTTT.

This clone occurred a few times. The V call is TRBV4-2, the J call TRBJ1-6; D possibly corresponds to TRBD1 (6 bases). The CDR3 extends over 15 amino acids. Trimming pared 5 bases from V and 10 bases from J, leaving 18 bases between. The germline V gene encodes CDR1 LGHNA and CDR2 YNFKEQ. CDR3 in DNA: TGTGCCAGCAGCTTACAGGGTGCAGGGGTATCACCCCTCCACTTT. Residues: CASSLQGAGVSPLHF.

This chain joins TRBV4-1 and TRBJ2-5; possible D gene TRBD2, 6 bases. V was clipped by 0 bases and J by 3 bases, with 14 bases between them. Per germline, CDR1 MGHRA and CDR2 YSYEKL. The CDR3 is made up of 16 amino acids. This chain's CDR3 is CASSQDQGRGKETQYF. CDR3 coding DNA: TGCGCCAGCAGCCAAGATCAAGGACGGGGGAAAGAGACCCAGTACTTC.

The J gene is TRBJ1-6, the V gene TRBV11-2; a possible D gene is TRBD1 (5 bases). The CDR3 is 13 amino acids. The germline V and J ends were trimmed by 2 bases and 10 bases, with 9 bases remaining between them. Germline CDR1 SGHAT, CDR2 FQNNGV. As DNA, the CDR3 is TGTGCCAGCAGCTTACAGGGTGCGTCACCCCTCCACTTT. As protein: CASSLQGASPLHF.

The CDR3: CATSRPGTGGSYNEQFF. The CDR3, as DNA: TGTGCCACCAGCAGACCAGGAACAGGGGGTTCCTACAATGAGCAGTTCTTC. The rearrangement joins TRBV15 to TRBJ2-1, with 8 bases identical to TRBD1. V dropped 2 bases and J dropped 1; count of bases not matched to a gene: 7. Germline-derived CDR1 and CDR2 are LNHNV and YYDKDF (reference sequence). This CDR3 is 17 amino acids long.

The genes are TRBV5-1 and TRBJ2-5; 7 nucleotides agree with TRBD1. Trimming took 4 bases from V and 4 from J; bases not matched to a gene: 1. CDR1 is SGHRS, CDR2 YFSETQ, per germline. CDR3 size: 12 residues. The CDR3 region has the DNA TGCGCCAGCAGCGGGGACAGAGAGACCCAGTACTTC. Protein sequence: CASSGDRETQYF.

This CDR3 reads CASTRDPSGNQPQHF. The CDR3 DNA reads as TGTGCCAGCACCCGGGACCCGAGTGGGAATCAGCCCCAGCATTTT. This chain uses TRBV6-5 with TRBJ1-5, with D perhaps TRBD1 (5 bases). Germline lookup yields CDR1 MNHEY and CDR2 SVGAGI. This CDR3 contains 15 residues. V was clipped by 7 bases and J by 4 bases, with 17 bases between them.

The chain links TRBV5-4 to TRBJ2-2, with D possibly being TRBD1 or TRBD2 (6 bases each). The V gene's germline CDR1 is SGHNT and CDR2 YYREEE (reference sequence). This CDR3 contains 16 residues. Trimming took 5 bases from V and 6 from J, leaving 20 bases between them. CDR3 sequence (DNA): TGTGCCAGCAGTACAGGGAGAAACAGGGAGGCCGGGGAGCTGTTTTTT. It translates to CASSTGRNREAGELFF. The complete variable domain, with remaining parts taken from reference TRBV5-4 and TRBJ2-2, reads ETGVTQSPTHLIKTRGQQVTLRCSSQSGHNTVSWYQQALGQGPQFIFQYYREEENGRGNFPPRFSGLQFPNYSSELNVNALELDDSALYLCASSTGRNREAGELFFGEGSRLTVL.

The gene calls are TRBV30 and TRBJ1-2; the match to TRBD1 covers 7 bases. V gave up 2 bases and J gave up 4 bases; unmatched junction bases: 4. The CDR3 is 13 residues long. CDR1 and CDR2 from the germline V gene are GTSNPN and SVGIG (reference sequence). CDR3 amino acids: CAWSRDSGYGYTF. The CDR3 bases are TGTGCCTGGAGTCGGGACAGTGGCTATGGCTACACCTTC.

V is TRBV7-2 and J is TRBJ2-7, with D hard to call. V was trimmed by 1 base and J by 6 bases, leaving 10 bases between them. From germline, CDR1 is SGHTA and CDR2 FQGNSA. The CDR3 contains 13 residues. CDR3 DNA: TGTGCCAGCAGCTTAGATTTTCCTGGCGAGCAGTACTTC. Its protein is CASSLDFPGEQYF.

This chain connects TRBV6-1 to TRBJ1-6; D gene uncertain. This CDR3 has 12 residues. Germline-derived CDR1 and CDR2 are MNHNS and SASEGT. V lost 2 bases, J lost 9 bases, and 5 bases lay in between. The CDR3 here is CASSELVSPLHF. In nucleotides, the CDR3 is TGTGCCAGCAGTGAATTGGTTTCACCCCTCCACTTT.